The source of this T cell receptor beta chain is a study of blood T cells in healthy people across ages. Study as a whole: Template switching retrieved approximately one barcoded beta molecule for each two T cells.

Combining a sample-barcoded 5' primer with a J-beta primer mix, a second PCR ran for roughly 7 to 12 cycles. TCRdb processed the 5' RACE reads anew with MiXCR; each CDR3 protein has one entry. Altogether approximately 900,000 distinct CDR3 sequences are present, just under 30% being singletons, with the ten largest covering approximately 10%. These data were likewise used in another study, on T cells of mothers and their children. As reported in that work: Addition of sample barcodes and 2-4 random nucleotides occurred through the M1S primer of the second PCR.

Sequencing input: blood. The origin of this receptor is a woman between 40 and 55 years old in good health.

CDR3 coding DNA: TGTGCCAGCAGCACCCCAGGGGGGACATCTTACGAGCAGTACTTC. This encodes CASSTPGGTSYEQYF. This chain connects TRBV11-2 to TRBJ2-7; the D gene is possibly TRBD1 (7 bases). CDR1 and CDR2 (germline): SGHAT, FQNNGV. The V and J ends lost 5 bases and 4 bases respectively, with 18 bases between them. The CDR3 has 15 amino acids.